This T cell receptor beta chain was sequenced during a study of blood T cell repertoires in COVID-19. Method: immunoSEQ multiplex PCR; TCRdb's copy keeps in-frame clones and lacks some. The sample has roughly 100,000 clones, roughly 90% seen once. The sample comprised peripheral blood. The sequence was collected from a woman aged 65 to 85 with acute or convalescent COVID-19.

In nucleotides, the CDR3 is TGTGCCAGCAGTGAAGGAACAGGGTTTAATGAAAAACTGTTTTTT. Translating it yields CASSEGTGFNEKLFF. The chain recombines TRBV6-1 with TRBJ1-4; a possible D gene is TRBD1 (6 bases). This CDR3 comprises 15 residues. With 1 base removed from V and 4 bases from J, the gap between germline ends came to 10 bases. Germline CDR1 reads MNHNS; CDR2 reads SASEGT.